The clone carrying this TCR beta chain was recorded many times. Indicated time point: healthy volunteer bleed at 6 weeks. Blood, whole and unfractionated, served as the source for total RNA extraction. These data are taken from a study of human T cells and chemical hapten exposure. Per germline, CDR1 MDHEN and CDR2 SYDVKM. J lost 0 bases, V lost 6 bases, and 5 bases had no gene match. This CDR3 is built from 14 residues. TCRdb reprocessed the RACE reads via MiXCR and lists one record per CDR3 protein. The table has about 70,000 distinct CDR3 sequences, about 5.7% seen once. Sequencing input: whole blood. The genes are TRBV28 and TRBJ2-7, with 7 nucleotides matching TRBD2. The clonotype was recovered from a female donor in good health. Some clones in this sample may be carry-over from other donors' samples. The CDR3 is CASSRGGTSYEQYF. The CDR3 nucleotides are TGTGCCAGCAGCCGCGGGGGAACCTCCTACGAGCAGTACTTC.